This note documents a single T cell receptor (beta chain) sequence. Hyperthyroidism in the patients, aged 18 to 65, was newly diagnosed and under 2 months in duration. A patient was excluded if there was uncontrolled infection, other autoimmune disease, pregnancy or lactation. The investigators amplified TCR beta CDR3 regions from RNA transcripts. The primer set for the first-round RT-PCR of the TCR CDR3 was HTBI. TCRdb independently ran MiXCR on the multiplex PCR reads; one entry per CDR3 protein. Altogether fewer than 400,000 distinct CDR3 sequences are present, approximately 15% being singletons, with the ten largest covering 25% to 30%. The data are from a study of T cells in Graves' hyperthyroidism and ophthalmopathy. Sequences were obtained from blood. This clonotype was obtained from a woman aged 18-35 years with Graves' hyperthyroidism that later progressed to Graves' ophthalmopathy.

The DNA of the CDR3 is TGTGCCAGCGCCCTCGGAGGGATGAACACTGAAGCTTTCTTT. Protein: CASALGGMNTEAFF. The J gene is TRBJ1-1, the V gene TRBV25-1; D gene uncertain. The CDR3 is made up of 14 amino acids. The V gene lost 8 bases and the J gene lost 0 bases, with 13 bases spanning the gap. Germline CDR1 reads MGHDK; CDR2 reads SYGVNS.